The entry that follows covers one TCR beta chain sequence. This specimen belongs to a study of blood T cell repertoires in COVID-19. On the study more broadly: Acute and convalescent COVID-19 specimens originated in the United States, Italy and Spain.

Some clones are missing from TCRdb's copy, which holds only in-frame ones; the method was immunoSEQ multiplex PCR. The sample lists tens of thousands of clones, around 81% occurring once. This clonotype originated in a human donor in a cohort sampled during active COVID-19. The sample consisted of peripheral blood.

The CDR3 sequence is CASSLDRGGSYEQYF. The DNA for the CDR3 is TGTGCCAGCAGCTTAGACCGCGGGGGGAGCTACGAGCAGTACTTC. V gene TRBV7-8 combines with J gene TRBJ2-7, with 8 bases lining up with TRBD2. The CDR3 totals 15 residues. The V gene end was trimmed by 1 base and the J gene end by 3 bases; junction bases not matched to a gene: 5. From germline, CDR1 is SGHVS and CDR2 FQNEAQ.